This T cell receptor beta chain was identified during a study of OX40 agonist ivuxolimab in advanced cancers. Study-level background: Ivuxolimab was a fully human IgG2 agonistic monoclonal antibody targeting the costimulatory receptor OX40 (CD134). The paper covers the monotherapy dose-escalation part of the phase I ivuxolimab trial, which included N of about 56 patients. Partial responses occurred in three dose-escalation patients, of whom one had hepatocellular carcinoma and two had cutaneous melanoma. The dose-escalation cohort was roughly 80% male with a mean age of about 65 years, ranging from roughly 20 to 80. Among the roughly 50 dose-escalation patients, around 19 had hepatocellular carcinoma, 15 or so melanoma, 9 renal cell carcinoma and 9 head and neck cancer. Peripheral TCRbeta sequencing aimed to test whether ivuxolimab altered TCR sequence diversity and caused clonal T-cell expansion. Intravenous ivuxolimab was administered to patients every 2 weeks at six dose levels: 0.01, 0.1, 0.3, 1.5, 3 and 10 mg/kg. Patients were allowed to have had prior anti-PD-1, anti-PD-L1 or anti-CTLA-4 therapy, and approximately 40% of the dose-escalation patients had previously received checkpoint inhibitors. What the research found in general, with its limitations: At doses of 0.1 to 3.0 mg/kg, clonal expansion of both CD4+ and CD8+ T cells in blood was seen between baseline and week 6. Low levels of normalized T-cell clonal expansion were also seen in some patients who did not respond. On average, CD8+ T cells showed more expanded clones than CD4+ T cells after ivuxolimab. The antigen specificity of the peripheral T cells that underwent clonal expansion was not determined. In the 0.1-3.0 mg/kg groups, partial responders were among the patients with the lowest normalized peripheral clonal expansion, particularly in CD8+ T cells.

Patients with autoimmune disease history or receiving systemic immunosuppression were excluded from the trial. Peripheral blood for TCR sequencing was collected from all dose cohorts at baseline, on cycle 4 day 1, and on cycle 7 day 1. The samples were drawn from a first-in-human, open-label, multicenter phase I dose-escalation trial of ivuxolimab. Adults with locally advanced or metastatic melanoma, renal cell carcinoma, hepatocellular carcinoma or head and neck squamous cell carcinoma were enrolled in the trial. Before TCR sequencing, CD4+ and CD8+ T cells were separately sorted from peripheral blood. A remark on this clone: No cognate antigen has been identified for it. Base qualities are not recorded, but no much larger clone differs from it by a single base.

Genomic DNA was extracted from sorted cells for sequencing of the TCRbeta CDR3 region. The immunoSEQ Assay was used to sequence the TCRbeta CDR3 regions. As stored in TCRdb, this immuneACCESS dataset retains in-frame rearrangements with V and J assigned. A fraction of the clones does not appear; measured against another copy, unresolved V genes explain less than half of the discrepancy, and the remainder lacks a known reason. Across this sample there are 42,000 or so clones, with roughly 84% seen only once. About 15% of the sample rests with the top ten. Source: CD4+ or CD8+ T cells sorted from blood, taken in a trial of the OX40 agonist ivuxolimab. The receptor was derived from an adult with an advanced solid tumor such as melanoma, head and neck, liver or kidney cancer.

This receptor carries the CDR3 CASSWPGTPGDEQYF. Read as DNA, the sequence is TGTGCCAGCAGCTGGCCGGGCACCCCAGGGGACGAGCAGTACTTC. The V and J genes are TRBV11-3 and TRBJ2-7, with a tentative D gene TRBD1 over 6 matching bases. Looking up the germline V gene yields CDR1 SGHNT and CDR2 YENEEA. The CDR3 runs 15 amino acids, cysteine and phenylalanine included. The DNA shown is the 45-base CDR3, in frame from base 1. Trimming removed 4 bases from V and 5 bases from J, leaving 18 bases between the germline ends.